The sequence of this T cell receptor beta chain was determined in a study of response to subunit inactivated influenza vaccine. Looked up from germline, CDR1 is SGHVS and CDR2 is FQNEAQ. CDR3 length: 15 amino acids. Trimming shortened V by 5 bases and J by 3 bases, and 14 bases separated the two germline ends. MiXCR, applied by TCRdb to the RT-PCR reads, yields one record per CDR3 protein. Of roughly 500,000 distinct CDR3 sequences in the sample, 16% were seen once. The TCR comes from a man between 45 and 75 years old who received an inactivated influenza vaccine. The sequencing used CD4+ T cells sorted from PBMCs, collected 23 to 25 months after vaccination. The rearrangement uses TRBV7-8 and TRBJ1-5; D unresolved. CDR3 loop: CASSLTRGINQPQHF. The CDR3 DNA follows: TGTGCCAGCAGCCTCACTCGCGGTATCAATCAGCCCCAGCATTTT.